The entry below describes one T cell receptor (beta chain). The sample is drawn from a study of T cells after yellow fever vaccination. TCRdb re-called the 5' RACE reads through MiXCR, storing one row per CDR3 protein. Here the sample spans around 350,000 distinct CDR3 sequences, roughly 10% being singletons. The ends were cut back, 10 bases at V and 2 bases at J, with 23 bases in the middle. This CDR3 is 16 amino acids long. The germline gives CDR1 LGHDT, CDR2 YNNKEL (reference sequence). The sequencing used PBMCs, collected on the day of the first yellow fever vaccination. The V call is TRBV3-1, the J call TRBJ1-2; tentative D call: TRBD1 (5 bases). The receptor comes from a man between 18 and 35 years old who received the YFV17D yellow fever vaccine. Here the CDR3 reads CATTKQLRNRNYGYTF. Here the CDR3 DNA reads TGTGCCACCACCAAACAGCTCCGGAACAGGAACTATGGCTACACCTTC.